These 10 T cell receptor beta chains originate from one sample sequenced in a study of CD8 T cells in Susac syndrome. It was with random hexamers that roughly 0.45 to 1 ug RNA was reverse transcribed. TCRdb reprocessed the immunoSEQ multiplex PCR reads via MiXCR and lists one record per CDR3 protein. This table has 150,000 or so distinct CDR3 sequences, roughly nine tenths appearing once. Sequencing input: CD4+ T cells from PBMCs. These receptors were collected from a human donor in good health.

The DNA for the CDR3 is TGCGCCAGCAGCTTGGAACCAGTAAAGAACACTGAAGCTTTCTTT. Its translation: CASSLEPVKNTEAFF. This chain links TRBV5-1 with TRBJ1-1; no clear D. The V end was cut by 0 bases, the J end by 1 base, with 10 bases between. Germline CDR1 SGHRS, CDR2 YFSETQ. The CDR3 spans 15 residues.

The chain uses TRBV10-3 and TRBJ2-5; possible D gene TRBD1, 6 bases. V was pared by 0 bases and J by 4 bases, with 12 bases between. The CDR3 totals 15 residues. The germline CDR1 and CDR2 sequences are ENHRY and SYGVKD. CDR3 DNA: TGTGCCATCAGTGAGTCGATACGCAGGGGAGAGACCCAGTACTTC. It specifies CAISESIRRGETQYF.

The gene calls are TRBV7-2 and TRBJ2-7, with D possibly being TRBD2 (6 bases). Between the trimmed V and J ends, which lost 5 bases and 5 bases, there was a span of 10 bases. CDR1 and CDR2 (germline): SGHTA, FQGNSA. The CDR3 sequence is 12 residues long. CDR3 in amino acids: CASSRDFDEQYF. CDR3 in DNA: TGTGCCAGCAGCAGGGACTTCGACGAGCAGTACTTC. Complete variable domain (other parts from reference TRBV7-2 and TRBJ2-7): GAGVSQSPSNKVTEKGKDVELRCDPISGHTALYWYRQSLGQGLEFLIYFQGNSAPDKSGLPSDRFSAERTGGSVSTLTIQRTQQEDSAVYLCASSRDFDEQYFGPGTRLTVT.

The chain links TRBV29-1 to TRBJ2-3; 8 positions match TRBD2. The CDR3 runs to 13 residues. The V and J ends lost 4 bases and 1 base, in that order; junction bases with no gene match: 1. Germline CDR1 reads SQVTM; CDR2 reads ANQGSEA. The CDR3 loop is CSVGAGGTDTQYF. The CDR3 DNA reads TGCAGCGTTGGAGCGGGGGGCACAGATACGCAGTATTTT.

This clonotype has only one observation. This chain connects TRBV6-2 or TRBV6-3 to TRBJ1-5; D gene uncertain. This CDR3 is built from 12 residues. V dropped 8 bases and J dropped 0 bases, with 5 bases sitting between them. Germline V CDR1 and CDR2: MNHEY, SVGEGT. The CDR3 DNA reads TGTGCCAGCGGGAGTAGCAATCAGCCCCAGCATTTT. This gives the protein CASGSSNQPQHF.

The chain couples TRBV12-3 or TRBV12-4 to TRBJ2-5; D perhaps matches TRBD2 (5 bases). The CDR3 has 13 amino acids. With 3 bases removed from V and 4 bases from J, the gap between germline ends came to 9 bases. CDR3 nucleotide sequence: TGTGCCAGCAGTTTGTCCGGGGTAGAGACCCAGTACTTC. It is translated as CASSLSGVETQYF.

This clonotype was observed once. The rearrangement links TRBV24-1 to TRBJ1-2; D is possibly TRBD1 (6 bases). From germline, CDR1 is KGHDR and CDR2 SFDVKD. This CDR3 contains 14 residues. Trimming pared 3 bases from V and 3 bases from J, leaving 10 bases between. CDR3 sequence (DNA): TGTGCCACCAGTGATGGGACAAAGGACTATGGCTACACCTTC. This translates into CATSDGTKDYGYTF.

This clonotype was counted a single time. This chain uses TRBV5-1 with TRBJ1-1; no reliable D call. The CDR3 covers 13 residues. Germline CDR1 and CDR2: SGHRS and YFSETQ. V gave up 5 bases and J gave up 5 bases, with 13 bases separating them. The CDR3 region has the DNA TGCGCCAGCAGACCTACGGCGGTAACTGAAGCTTTCTTT. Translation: CASRPTAVTEAFF.

The CDR3 spells CASSIKLQGAVEQYF. For the CDR3, the DNA is TGTGCCAGCAGCATCAAGTTACAGGGGGCGGTCGAGCAGTACTTC. V gene TRBV5-4 combines with J gene TRBJ2-7; TRBD1 agrees at 9 bases. The CDR3 spans 15 residues. V shed 4 bases, J shed 6 bases, and the junction held 11 bases outside the gene matches. Germline values: CDR1 SGHNT, CDR2 YYREEE (reference sequence).

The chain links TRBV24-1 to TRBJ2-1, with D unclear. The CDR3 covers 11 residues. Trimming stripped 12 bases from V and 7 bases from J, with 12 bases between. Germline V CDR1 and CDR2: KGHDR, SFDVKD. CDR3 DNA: TGTGCCGCCTCAACGGAGAATGAGCAGTTCTTC. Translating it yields CAASTENEQFF.